These 31 T cell receptor beta chains were all obtained from the same sample, sequenced in a study of blood T cell repertoires in COVID-19. Generated by immunoSEQ multiplex PCR, the TCRdb table keeps only in-frame clones and is missing some. The table records some 150,000 clones, around nine tenths of them present only once. Sequencing was done on a sample of peripheral blood. Receptor source: a woman aged 60-75 years with acute or convalescent COVID-19.

J is TRBJ2-2 and V is TRBV18, with D unclear. Trimming stripped 4 bases from V and 3 bases from J, with 9 bases between. Germline CDR1 is KGHSH and CDR2 is LQKENI. The CDR3 covers 14 residues. CDR3: CASSLDTYTGELFF. The CDR3 region has the DNA TGTGCCAGCTCACTCGACACATACACCGGGGAGCTGTTTTTT. Combining the CDR3 with reference TRBV18 and TRBJ2-2 gives the whole variable domain NAGVMQNPRHLVRRRGQEARLRCSPMKGHSHVYWYRQLPEEGLKFMVYLQKENIIDESGMPKERFSAEFPKEGPSILRIQQVVRGDSAAYFCASSLDTYTGELFFGEGSRLTVL.

The chain combines TRBV6-5 with TRBJ1-1, with D uncertain. This CDR3 contains 13 residues. The germline CDR1 and CDR2 sequences are MNHEY and SVGAGI. Trimming stripped 2 bases from V and 6 bases from J, with 10 bases between. The CDR3 sequence: CASSYKFGSEAFF. The CDR3 DNA is TGTGCCAGCAGTTACAAGTTTGGCTCTGAAGCTTTCTTT.

The V call is TRBV19, the J call TRBJ1-5, with D unresolved. Germline CDR1 is LNHDA and CDR2 is SQIVND (reference sequence). The CDR3 covers 15 residues. V lost 3 bases to trimming and J lost 0 bases, with 9 bases between them. This CDR3 reads CASSIDAGSNQPQHF. Here the CDR3 DNA reads TGTGCCAGTAGTATTGATGCAGGTAGCAATCAGCCCCAGCATTTT. The whole variable domain, filled in from reference TRBV19 and TRBJ1-5, reads DGGITQSPKYLFRKEGQNVTLSCEQNLNHDAMYWYRQDPGQGLRLIYYSQIVNDFQKGDIAEGYSVSREKKESFPLTVTSAQKNPTAFYLCASSIDAGSNQPQHFGDGTRLSIL.

The chain uses TRBV7-2 and TRBJ2-1; TRBD2 matches at 10 bases. The CDR3 loop spans 13 amino acids. The V gene's germline CDR1 is SGHTA and CDR2 FQGNSA. V lost 2 bases to trimming and J lost 11 bases; unmatched junction nucleotides: 3. CDR3 residues: CASSLMGLAKQFF. CDR3 coding DNA: TGTGCCAGCAGCTTAATGGGACTAGCGAAGCAGTTCTTC. Based on the CDR3 plus reference TRBV7-2 and TRBJ2-1, the full variable domain is GAGVSQSPSNKVTEKGKDVELRCDPISGHTALYWYRQSLGQGLEFLIYFQGNSAPDKSGLPSDRFSAERTGGSVSTLTIQRTQQEDSAVYLCASSLMGLAKQFFGPGTRLTVL.

A single count supports this clone. The gene calls are TRBV11-2 and TRBJ1-4, with 8 nucleotides matching TRBD1. In germline, CDR1 is SGHAT, CDR2 FQNNGV. J was trimmed by 4 bases and V by 2 bases; bases with no gene match: 6. This CDR3 has 16 residues. DNA for the CDR3: TGTGCCAGCAGCTTACTTGGACAGGGAGGTAATGAAAAACTGTTTTTT. It translates to CASSLLGQGGNEKLFF.

This chain links TRBV11-2 with TRBJ2-7; 10 bases align to TRBD1. The CDR3 has 14 amino acids. J was trimmed by 0 bases and V by 5 bases; bases with no gene match: 1. CDR1 and CDR2 (germline): SGHAT, FQNNGV. CDR3: CASSRTGGSYEQYF. The CDR3 DNA reads TGTGCCAGCAGCCGGACAGGGGGCTCCTACGAGCAGTACTTC.

The V gene is TRBV30, the J gene TRBJ1-2, with D maybe TRBD1 (6 bases). Germline V gives CDR1 GTSNPN, CDR2 SVGIG (reference sequence). The ends were cut back, 5 bases at V and 6 bases at J, with 10 bases in the middle. This CDR3 has 11 amino acids. In DNA form, the CDR3 reads TGTGCCTGGGAGCGGACAGATGGCTACACCTTC. Protein sequence: CAWERTDGYTF. Looking up the rest from reference TRBV30 and TRBJ1-2 gives the full variable domain: SQTIHQWPATLVQPVGSPLSLECTVEGTSNPNLYWYRQAAGRGLQLLFYSVGIGQISSEVPQNLSASRPQDRQFILSSKKLLLSDSGFYLCAWERTDGYTFGSGTRLTVV.

CDR3 in amino acids: CASSTGTGDGYTF. CDR3 coding DNA: TGTGCCAGTAGTACTGGGACAGGGGATGGCTACACCTTC. This sequence joins TRBV19 and TRBJ1-2; 10 nucleotides match TRBD1. Trimming at V came to 4 bases and at J to 6 bases, leaving 2 bases not matched to a gene. Germline loops: CDR1 LNHDA, CDR2 SQIVND (reference sequence). The CDR3 contains 13 residues.

The rearrangement joins TRBV7-3 to TRBJ1-6; a possible D gene is TRBD1 (6 bases). Trimming left V 1 base short and J 6 bases short, with 10 bases between. CDR1 and CDR2 from the germline V gene are SGHTA and FQGTGA. The CDR3 sequence is 15 residues long. The DNA for the CDR3 is TGTGCCAGCAGCTTAAGGACAGCGTCTAATTCACCCCTCCACTTT. This codes for CASSLRTASNSPLHF.

The rearrangement uses TRBV12-3 or TRBV12-4 and TRBJ2-7, with D uncertain. Trimming stripped 6 bases from V and 9 bases from J, with 15 bases between. The CDR3 is 12 amino acids. CDR3 protein: CASSTRTSVQYF. The CDR3, as DNA: TGTGCCAGCAGCACGAGAACCTCGGTGCAGTACTTC.

V gene TRBV28 combines with J gene TRBJ1-2; unclear D gene. Trimming stripped 5 bases from V and 8 bases from J, with 9 bases between. This CDR3 has 11 residues. Germline V CDR1 and CDR2: MDHEN, SYDVKM. The DNA for the CDR3 is TGTGCCAGCAGTCACCCTCAGGGCTACACCTTC. Translating it yields CASSHPQGYTF.

The CDR3 is CASSSGQGNDQPQHF. DNA of the CDR3: TGTGCCAGCAGCTCGGGACAGGGGAATGATCAGCCCCAGCATTTT. The chain is built from TRBV7-6 and TRBJ1-5; 10 nucleotides agree with TRBD1. This CDR3 contains 15 residues. V lost 4 bases, J lost 5 bases, and 5 bases stayed unmatched. Germline assignment: CDR1 SGHVS and CDR2 FNYEAQ. The whole variable domain, remainder taken from reference TRBV7-6 and TRBJ1-5, is GAGVSQSPRYKVTKRGQDVALRCDPISGHVSLYWYRQALGQGPEFLTYFNYEAQQDKSGLPNDRFSAERPEGSISTLTIQRTEQRDSAMYRCASSSGQGNDQPQHFGDGTRLSIL.

This chain uses TRBV19 with TRBJ1-4; the match to TRBD1 covers 7 bases. The CDR3 has 14 residues. Germline CDR1 LNHDA, CDR2 SQIVND (reference sequence). The trim removed 4 bases at V and 6 bases at J, leaving 5 bases unmatched. The CDR3 reads CASSNRGLDEKLFF. CDR3 coding DNA: TGTGCCAGTAGTAACAGGGGTCTGGATGAAAAACTGTTTTTT.

V is TRBV6-1 and J is TRBJ2-1; D is possibly TRBD2 (7 bases). Per germline, CDR1 MNHNS and CDR2 SASEGT. This CDR3 contains 16 residues. V lost 0 bases and J lost 0, with 9 bases in between. The CDR3 sequence: CASSEAGGPSYNEQFF. The CDR3 DNA reads as TGTGCCAGCAGTGAAGCGGGGGGGCCCTCCTACAATGAGCAGTTCTTC.

The chain combines TRBV25-1 with TRBJ2-1; D remains ambiguous. This CDR3 has 13 amino acids. The ends were cut back, 3 bases at V and 5 bases at J, with 8 bases in the middle. Looked up from germline, CDR1 is MGHDK and CDR2 is SYGVNS. CDR3 sequence: CASSDAGNNEQFF. CDR3 in DNA: TGTGCCAGCAGTGATGCAGGAAACAATGAGCAGTTCTTC.

This chain joins TRBV28 and TRBJ1-2, with TRBD1 matching 7 bases. V gave up 0 bases and J gave up 7 bases; unmatched junction bases: 14. The CDR3 has 17 amino acids. CDR1 MDHEN and CDR2 SYDVKM come from the germline V gene. CDR3 in amino acids: CASSLWSMAGGQLGYTF. DNA of the CDR3: TGTGCCAGCAGTTTATGGTCAATGGCAGGGGGGCAGCTTGGCTACACCTTC.

This clone was seen a few times. The chain uses TRBV6-6 and TRBJ1-4; 7 bases are shared with TRBD1. CDR1 and CDR2 (germline): MNHNY, SVGAGI (reference sequence). There are 15 residues in the CDR3. Trimming removed 5 bases from V and 3 bases from J; junction bases left unmatched: 6. CDR3 sequence (DNA): TGTGCCAGCAGTCCCTGGGACAGAGCTAATGAAAAACTGTTTTTT. Translation gives CASSPWDRANEKLFF.

This chain connects TRBV21-1 to TRBJ1-4. TRBV21-1 is a pseudogene locus. This CDR3 spans 12 amino acids. DNA of the CDR3: TGTGCCAGTCTAGCAACTAATGAAAAACTGTTTTTT. Residues: CASLATNEKLFF.

V usage is TRBV9 and J usage is TRBJ2-3; 10 bases align to TRBD2. The germline CDR1 and CDR2 sequences are SGDLS and YYNGEE. The CDR3 is made up of 14 amino acids. Losses at the gene ends were 4 bases for V and 4 bases for J; bases not matched to a gene: 3. CDR3 nucleotide sequence: TGTGCCAGCAGCTCCGGGACTAGCGCAGATACGCAGTATTTT. Its translation is CASSSGTSADTQYF.

The genes are TRBV19 and TRBJ2-3, with 7 bases matching TRBD2. CDR3 size: 15 residues. J was trimmed by 1 base and V by 3 bases; bases with no gene match: 4. Germline CDR1 LNHDA, CDR2 SQIVND (reference sequence). The CDR3 protein is CASSIISGRTDTQYF. The CDR3 DNA reads as TGTGCCAGTAGTATTATTAGCGGGCGCACAGATACGCAGTATTTT.

The CDR3 bases are TGTGCCAGCAGCGCGGAACAGGGCTCGCGAGGCTACACCTTC. It translates to CASSAEQGSRGYTF. The rearrangement joins TRBV7-2 to TRBJ1-2, with D possibly matching TRBD1 (6 bases). This CDR3 region has 14 residues. Germline V gene lookup returns CDR1 SGHTA and CDR2 FQGNSA. V was pared by 5 bases and J by 8 bases, with 18 bases between.

In DNA form, the CDR3 reads TGTGCCTGGAGTGGGGGGGGAGAGACCCAGTACTTC. Translating it yields CAWSGGGETQYF. The genes are TRBV30 and TRBJ2-5; 7 nucleotides agree with TRBD2. The length of the CDR3 is 12 residues. V shed 1 base and J 4 bases; nucleotides not matched to a gene: 0. CDR1 GTSNPN and CDR2 SVGIG come from the germline V gene (reference sequence). The whole variable domain, filled in from reference TRBV30 and TRBJ2-5, reads SQTIHQWPATLVQPVGSPLSLECTVEGTSNPNLYWYRQAAGRGLQLLFYSVGIGQISSEVPQNLSASRPQDRQFILSSKKLLLSDSGFYLCAWSGGGETQYFGPGTRLLVL.

The rearrangement links TRBV9 to TRBJ2-2; 8 positions match TRBD1. The CDR3 spans 13 residues. The germline CDR1 and CDR2 sequences are SGDLS and YYNGEE. J gave up 4 bases and V 4 bases, and 0 bases lay outside the gene matches. The CDR3 nucleotides read TGTGCCAGCAGCACAGGGGGCACCGGGGAGCTGTTTTTT. It is translated as CASSTGGTGELFF.

The J gene is TRBJ1-5, the V gene TRBV6-6; the D gene is possibly TRBD1 (6 bases). The ends were cut back, 7 bases at V and 3 bases at J, with 13 bases in the middle. This CDR3 comprises 14 residues. CDR1 MNHNY and CDR2 SVGAGI come from the germline V gene (reference sequence). For the CDR3, the DNA is TGTGCCAGCAATCCCGGACAGCTCAATCAGCCCCAGCATTTT. Its translation is CASNPGQLNQPQHF.

The rearrangement joins TRBV28 to TRBJ1-6, with TRBD1 identical over 12 bases. J was trimmed by 13 bases and V by 4 bases; bases with no gene match: 8. This CDR3 has 15 residues. Germline CDR1 is MDHEN and CDR2 is SYDVKM. CDR3 residues: CASSSGTGGAGPLHF. CDR3 coding DNA: TGTGCCAGCAGTTCCGGGACAGGGGGCGCGGGGCCCCTCCACTTT. The full variable domain, in which reference TRBV28 and TRBJ1-6 provide the parts outside the CDR3, is DVKVTQSSRYLVKRTGEKVFLECVQDMDHENMFWYRQDPGLGLRLIYFSYDVKMKEKGDIPEGYSVSREKKERFSLILESASTNQTSMYLCASSSGTGGAGPLHFGNGTRLTVT.

This sequence joins TRBV6-5 and TRBJ2-7; 11 bases fit TRBD2. Germline V CDR1 and CDR2: MNHEY, SVGAGI. With 6 bases clipped from V and 3 bases from J, the junction kept 4 bases outside the gene matches. The CDR3 consists of 14 residues. The CDR3, as DNA: TGTGCCAGCAGCCGAGGGACTAGCGGCTACGAGCAGTACTTC. It specifies CASSRGTSGYEQYF.

The chain couples TRBV28 to TRBJ1-5; D is unclear. V shed 2 bases and J shed 3 bases, with 11 bases lying between them. The germline gives CDR1 MDHEN, CDR2 SYDVKM. The length of the CDR3 is 15 residues. This CDR3 is CASSLGGRINQPQHF. CDR3 DNA: TGTGCCAGCAGTTTAGGAGGCAGGATCAATCAGCCCCAGCATTTT.

V usage is TRBV20-1 and J usage is TRBJ2-3; D is ambiguous. Germline CDR1 reads DFQATT; CDR2 reads SNEGSKA (reference sequence). There are 10 residues in the CDR3. Trimming took 7 bases from V and 5 from J, leaving 7 bases between them. The CDR3 sequence: CSVERDTQYF. In DNA, the CDR3 is TGCAGTGTCGAGAGAGATACGCAGTATTTT.

This clone was found a few times. V gene TRBV15 combines with J gene TRBJ1-6; TRBD1 agrees at 9 bases. The V segment lost 7 bases and the J segment 11 bases; nucleotides outside the gene matches: 12. Germline V gene data show CDR1 as LNHNV and CDR2 as YYDKDF (reference sequence). The CDR3 runs to 15 residues. CDR3 protein: CATTPHMTGGAPLHF. In DNA, the CDR3 is TGTGCCACCACCCCCCATATGACAGGGGGAGCACCCCTCCACTTT.

This rearrangement joins TRBV28 to TRBJ2-7, with TRBD1 matching over 7 bases. Germline CDR1 MDHEN, CDR2 SYDVKM. This CDR3 region has 14 residues. With 10 bases clipped from V and 0 bases from J, the junction kept 9 bases outside the gene matches. The CDR3 loop is CATYQQGPSYEQYF. CDR3 nucleotide sequence: TGTGCCACTTACCAACAGGGGCCCTCCTACGAGCAGTACTTC.

The chain carries TRBV5-1 and TRBJ2-1; the match to TRBD2 covers 14 bases. V shed 3 bases, J shed 10 bases, and the junction held 9 bases outside the gene matches. The germline CDR1 and CDR2 sequences are SGHRS and YFSETQ. The CDR3 consists of 16 residues. The CDR3 DNA sequence: TGCGCCAGCAGCTACTCCGGGACTAGCGGGGGAGGCGAGCAGTTCTTC. Protein product: CASSYSGTSGGGEQFF.